The 27 T cell receptor beta chains below were found in one sample sequenced in a study of cytomegalovirus exposure and HLA in healthy donors. Sequencing used immunoSEQ multiplex PCR; TCRdb keeps in-frame clones, though not all of them. In the table there are some 140,000 clones, 84% of which are singletons. Material: PBMCs. These TCRs come from a woman aged 25-40 years in good health and CMV-seronegative.

This clone showed up just once. CDR3 loop: CASSDRGERGGMDEQFF. The DNA of the CDR3 is TGCGCCAGCAGTGACCGAGGGGAGCGGGGGGGCATGGATGAGCAGTTCTTC. This sequence joins TRBV10-2 and TRBJ2-1; TRBD2 matches at 10 bases. After removal of 3 bases from V and 8 bases from J, the junction contained 13 bases not matched to a gene. Germline loops: CDR1 WSHSY, CDR2 SAAADI. CDR3 length equals 17 residues.

The chain has TRBV4-3 and TRBJ2-1, with 9 positions matching TRBD1. This CDR3 region has 15 residues. Germline V lookup: CDR1 LGHNA, CDR2 YSLEER. With 1 base clipped from V and 5 bases from J, the junction kept 3 bases outside the gene matches. DNA for the CDR3: TGCGCCAGCAGCCAAGTGGACAGGGGCCACAATGAGCAGTTCTTC. The encoded protein is CASSQVDRGHNEQFF.

This clone is a singleton in its sample. In nucleotides, the CDR3 is TGTGCCAGCAGTGAGGGACAGGGGGCATTTATGGGCTACACCTTC. Translating it yields CASSEGQGAFMGYTF. The V and J genes are TRBV25-1 and TRBJ1-2; 12 nucleotides match TRBD1. The CDR3 has 15 residues. J lost 8 bases, V lost 3 bases, and 7 bases had no gene match. The V gene's germline CDR1 is MGHDK and CDR2 SYGVNS.

The CDR3 DNA follows: TGTGCCAGCAGCTTAGGTCCCCCAACCCCGGGATCTCCTAATGAAAAACTGTTTTTT. Amino acids: CASSLGPPTPGSPNEKLFF. This chain links TRBV7-6 with TRBJ1-4; D gene unclear. V was cut by 1 base and J by 3 bases, with 21 bases left in between. The CDR3 runs 19 residues. CDR1 is SGHVS and CDR2 is FNYEAQ in the germline V gene. The complete variable domain, with remaining parts taken from reference TRBV7-6 and TRBJ1-4, reads GAGVSQSPRYKVTKRGQDVALRCDPISGHVSLYWYRQALGQGPEFLTYFNYEAQQDKSGLPNDRFSAERPEGSISTLTIQRTEQRDSAMYRCASSLGPPTPGSPNEKLFFGSGTQLSVL.

J is TRBJ2-6 and V is TRBV7-3; TRBD1 matches 7 bases. The CDR3 runs to 19 residues. Trimming removed 2 bases from V and 0 bases from J; junction bases left unmatched: 10. CDR1 and CDR2 (germline): SGHTA, FQGTGA. The CDR3 nucleotides read TGTGCCAGCAGCTTACAGGGGGTAGCTTCCAGCTCTGGGGCCAACGTCCTGACTTTC. Residues: CASSLQGVASSSGANVLTF.

This clone was found a few times. V usage is TRBV18 and J usage is TRBJ1-5, with 10 positions matching TRBD1. Germline loops: CDR1 KGHSH, CDR2 LQKENI. Unmatched junction bases numbered 6, after V lost 3 bases and J lost 7 bases. The CDR3 runs to 15 residues. The CDR3 region is CASSPTTGGDQPQHF. CDR3 coding DNA: TGTGCCAGCTCACCTACGACAGGGGGCGACCAGCCCCAGCATTTT. Supplemented by reference TRBV18 and TRBJ1-5, the full variable domain reads NAGVMQNPRHLVRRRGQEARLRCSPMKGHSHVYWYRQLPEEGLKFMVYLQKENIIDESGMPKERFSAEFPKEGPSILRIQQVVRGDSAAYFCASSPTTGGDQPQHFGDGTRLSIL.

V is TRBV19 and J is TRBJ2-2, with 7 nucleotides matching TRBD2. V lost 8 bases, J lost 7 bases, and 19 bases stayed unmatched. The CDR3 is 17 amino acids. Germline values: CDR1 LNHDA, CDR2 SQIVND (reference sequence). The CDR3 nucleotides read TGTGCCAGTCAAGGGGTCCTCGGAGCGGGGTACGTCGGGGAGCTGTTTTTT. Its protein is CASQGVLGAGYVGELFF.

The rearrangement uses TRBV18 and TRBJ2-5; 9 positions agree with TRBD2. CDR3 length equals 17 residues. Trimming took 0 bases from V and 5 from J; bases not matched to a gene: 10. Germline-derived CDR1 and CDR2 are KGHSH and LQKENI. DNA of the CDR3: TGTGCCAGCTCACCACCGTCAAGGCGGGGGGGCTTGGAGACCCAGTACTTC. It translates to CASSPPSRRGGLETQYF. The whole variable domain, filled in from reference TRBV18 and TRBJ2-5, reads NAGVMQNPRHLVRRRGQEARLRCSPMKGHSHVYWYRQLPEEGLKFMVYLQKENIIDESGMPKERFSAEFPKEGPSILRIQQVVRGDSAAYFCASSPPSRRGGLETQYFGPGTRLLVL.

Comment on this clone: Relative to the germline gene, one junction end is altered; a read error may explain this. J is TRBJ1-6 and V is TRBV5-6, with D perhaps matching TRBD1 (5 bases). Germline V gene lookup returns CDR1 SGHDT and CDR2 YYEEEE. The CDR3 contains 15 residues. CDR3 amino acids: CASSLDPGYNSPPHF. The CDR3 bases are TGTGCCAGCAGCTTGGACCCAGGGTATAATTCACCCCCCCACTTT. Looking up the rest from reference TRBV5-6 and TRBJ1-6 gives the full variable domain: DAGVTQSPTHLIKTRGQQVTLRCSPKSGHDTVSWYQQALGQGPQFIFQYYEEEERQRGNFPDRFSGHQFPNYSSELNVNALLLGDSALYLCASSLDPGYNSPPHFGNGTRLTVT.

The genes are TRBV11-3 and TRBJ2-3, with D tentatively TRBD2 (5 bases). This CDR3 comprises 13 residues. Germline V gene sequence: CDR1 SGHNT, CDR2 YENEEA. V shed 5 bases and J shed 1 base, with 7 bases lying between them. This CDR3 is CASSKGGTDTQYF. Here the CDR3 DNA reads TGTGCCAGCAGCAAGGGAGGCACAGATACGCAGTATTTT.

This chain uses TRBV7-6 with TRBJ2-5; TRBD2 matches at 7 bases. This CDR3 contains 16 residues. CDR1 is SGHVS, CDR2 FNYEAQ, per germline. Trimming removed 8 bases from V and 2 bases from J; junction bases left unmatched: 14. The CDR3 nucleotides read TGTGCCAGCGGGCTCGTCGGTAGCGGGTTTCAAGAGACCCAGTACTTC. Translating it yields CASGLVGSGFQETQYF. Filled out from reference TRBV7-6 and TRBJ2-5, the complete variable domain reads GAGVSQSPRYKVTKRGQDVALRCDPISGHVSLYWYRQALGQGPEFLTYFNYEAQQDKSGLPNDRFSAERPEGSISTLTIQRTEQRDSAMYRCASGLVGSGFQETQYFGPGTRLLVL.

The chain recombines TRBV28 with TRBJ1-5; no clear D. The germline V gene has CDR1 MDHEN and CDR2 SYDVKM. Trimming cost V 1 base and J 7 bases, with 14 bases left between them. The CDR3 is made up of 15 amino acids. The CDR3 here is CASSLFLSSGQPQHF. CDR3 nucleotide sequence: TGTGCCAGCAGTTTATTCTTGTCATCGGGGCAGCCCCAGCATTTT. The complete variable domain, with remaining parts taken from reference TRBV28 and TRBJ1-5, reads DVKVTQSSRYLVKRTGEKVFLECVQDMDHENMFWYRQDPGLGLRLIYFSYDVKMKEKGDIPEGYSVSREKKERFSLILESASTNQTSMYLCASSLFLSSGQPQHFGDGTRLSIL.

The chain joins TRBV19 to TRBJ1-5, with D unresolved. This CDR3 is 16 amino acids long. V was trimmed by 5 bases and J by 3 bases, leaving 17 bases between them. CDR1 and CDR2 from the germline V gene are LNHDA and SQIVND (reference sequence). The CDR3 DNA is TGTGCCAGTAGTCCTAGGCTGACCTTTGACAATCAGCCCCAGCATTTT. It is translated as CASSPRLTFDNQPQHF.

The rearrangement joins TRBV7-2 to TRBJ1-3, with no clear D. Germline V lookup: CDR1 SGHTA, CDR2 FQGNSA. The CDR3 consists of 11 residues. With 6 bases removed from V and 6 bases from J, the gap between germline ends came to 6 bases. CDR3 nucleotide sequence: TGTGCCAGCAGTTTCTCAAACACCATATATTTT. This codes for CASSFSNTIYF. Full variable domain (rest looked up from reference TRBV7-2 and TRBJ1-3): GAGVSQSPSNKVTEKGKDVELRCDPISGHTALYWYRQSLGQGLEFLIYFQGNSAPDKSGLPSDRFSAERTGGSVSTLTIQRTQQEDSAVYLCASSFSNTIYFGEGSWLTVV.

The chain's CDR3 is CASSKDTGDQPQHF. Here the CDR3 DNA reads TGCGCCAGCAGCAAAGACACAGGGGATCAGCCCCAGCATTTT. The chain links TRBV5-1 to TRBJ1-5, with 7 bases fitting TRBD1. This CDR3 contains 14 residues. J was trimmed by 5 bases and V by 4 bases; bases with no gene match: 6. Germline CDR1 and CDR2: SGHRS and YFSETQ.

The CDR3 sequence is CASRDRGYEQYF. The CDR3 DNA sequence: TGTGCCAGCAGAGACAGGGGTTACGAGCAGTACTTC. The chain links TRBV6-5 to TRBJ2-7; 8 bases are shared with TRBD1. Germline V gives CDR1 MNHEY, CDR2 SVGAGI. The CDR3 is 12 residues long. V trimming: 6 bases; J trimming: 4 bases; junction bases outside the gene matches: 2.

The rearrangement links TRBV6-5 to TRBJ1-2, with a weak D call TRBD1 (6 bases). Trimming removed 6 bases at V and 1 base at J, with 12 bases between. This CDR3 region has 14 residues. CDR1 and CDR2 from the germline V gene are MNHEY and SVGAGI. CDR3 in DNA: TGTGCCAGCAGAAATGCCAGGGGTAACTATGGCTACACCTTC. Its protein is CASRNARGNYGYTF.

This rearrangement joins TRBV5-1 to TRBJ1-1; D is ambiguous. Germline-derived CDR1 and CDR2 are SGHRS and YFSETQ. The CDR3 is 13 amino acids. V shed 2 bases and J shed 1 base, with 6 bases lying between them. The CDR3 bases are TGCGCCAGCAGCTTACACAGGAACACTGAAGCTTTCTTT. Translating gives CASSLHRNTEAFF.

The chain combines TRBV28 with TRBJ2-3; no reliable D call. Trimming took 1 base from V and 1 from J, leaving 6 bases between them. CDR3 length equals 14 residues. Per germline, CDR1 MDHEN and CDR2 SYDVKM. This CDR3 reads CASSLSQGTDTQYF. The CDR3 DNA follows: TGTGCCAGCAGTTTATCGCAGGGCACAGATACGCAGTATTTT.

This rearrangement joins TRBV4-3 to TRBJ2-5; 15 bases map to TRBD2. The CDR3 runs to 15 residues. Unmatched junction bases numbered 1, after V lost 4 bases and J lost 4 bases. Germline CDR1 LGHNA, CDR2 YSLEER. The CDR3 sequence is CASSRTSGGAETQYF. The DNA of the CDR3 is TGCGCCAGCAGCCGGACTAGCGGGGGGGCAGAGACCCAGTACTTC.

This chain links TRBV7-3 with TRBJ2-3, with D uncertain. The CDR3 has 11 residues. CDR1 is SGHTA and CDR2 is FQGTGA in the germline V gene. The V and J ends lost 8 bases and 6 bases respectively, with 9 bases between them. DNA of the CDR3: TGTGCCAGCGCGGTAGAGGATACGCAGTATTTT. The encoded protein is CASAVEDTQYF.

J is TRBJ2-5 and V is TRBV2; 13 positions match TRBD2. The CDR3 spans 15 residues. J gave up 5 bases and V 6 bases, and 6 bases lay outside the gene matches. Per germline, CDR1 SNHLY and CDR2 FYNNEI. The CDR3 DNA is TGTGCCAGCAGAGCCGGGACTAGCGGGGTGGAGACCCAGTACTTC. It is translated as CASRAGTSGVETQYF.

J is TRBJ1-5 and V is TRBV27; 8 bases map to TRBD1. J gave up 3 bases and V 6 bases, and 10 bases lay outside the gene matches. The CDR3 is 16 amino acids. Per the germline V gene, CDR1 is MNHEY and CDR2 is SMNVEV (reference sequence). This CDR3 is CASSTTGARYNQPQHF. The CDR3, as DNA: TGTGCCAGCAGCACGACAGGGGCCCGATACAATCAGCCCCAGCATTTT.

CDR3 coding DNA: TGTGCCAGTTCGCGGCTCGCCTACGAGCAGTACTTC. The encoded protein is CASSRLAYEQYF. The genes are TRBV2 and TRBJ2-7; D remains ambiguous. CDR1 SNHLY and CDR2 FYNNEI come from the germline V gene. Trimming removed 9 bases at V and 2 bases at J, with 11 bases between. The CDR3 sequence is 12 residues long.

The chain joins TRBV2 to TRBJ1-3; possibly TRBD1 for D (5 bases). V was trimmed by 11 bases and J by 2 bases, leaving 19 bases between them. From germline, CDR1 is SNHLY and CDR2 FYNNEI. This CDR3 region has 15 residues. CDR3: CASSGLQAPGNTIYF. The CDR3 DNA follows: TGTGCCTCGTCGGGACTCCAGGCCCCTGGAAACACCATATATTTT.

V and J are TRBV2 and TRBJ2-7, with 9 bases identical to TRBD1. Losses at the gene ends were 8 bases for V and 3 bases for J; bases not matched to a gene: 8. From germline, CDR1 is SNHLY and CDR2 FYNNEI. There are 14 residues in the CDR3. The CDR3 DNA reads TGTGCCAGCCGCGAACAGACAGGGGGCTACGAGCAGTACTTC. Translation gives CASREQTGGYEQYF.

J is TRBJ2-7 and V is TRBV13; TRBD1 matches at 8 bases. CDR1 and CDR2 from the germline V gene are PRHDT and FYEKMQ (reference sequence). The CDR3 is 14 amino acids. V lost 5 bases and J lost 4; bases outside the gene matches: 7. The CDR3 DNA sequence: TGTGCCAGCAGCCAGTCGGACAGGGAGTACGAGCAGTACTTC. It codes for CASSQSDREYEQYF.